The 3 T cell receptor beta chains reported below all come from one sample, sequenced in a study. MiXCR, applied by TCRdb to the RT-PCR reads, yields one record per CDR3 protein. Among about 700,000 distinct CDR3 sequences listed, 12% to 15% were seen once. Material for sequencing was memory CD4+ T cells from blood. The receptors stem from a female donor in good health, serving as a healthy control.

There are a few counts of this clonotype. The gene calls are TRBV7-2 and TRBJ2-3; the match to TRBD2 covers 7 bases. The CDR3 runs to 12 residues. CDR1 and CDR2 (germline): SGHTA, FQGNSA. CDR3 bases: TGTGCATGGCGGGAGTTCGCAGATACGCAGTATTTT. Its translation is CAWREFADTQYF.

This chain links TRBV11-2 with TRBJ2-1; weak D call: TRBD2 (5 bases). CDR3 length equals 17 residues. V shed 5 bases and J shed 2 bases, with 19 bases lying between them. Germline V gene lookup returns CDR1 SGHAT and CDR2 FQNNGV. The CDR3 nucleotides read TGTGCCAGCAGCCCCTCGGCGGTCGGAGGAGCCTACAATGAGCAGTTCTTC. This encodes CASSPSAVGGAYNEQFF.

The chain combines TRBV5-1 with TRBJ2-3, with D maybe TRBD2 (6 bases). In germline, CDR1 is SGHRS, CDR2 YFSETQ. The CDR3 has 13 residues. V was pared by 6 bases and J by 4 bases, with 12 bases between. CDR3 bases: TGCGCCAGCACCCCCCAGCGGGCAGATACGCAGTATTTT. Protein: CASTPQRADTQYF.